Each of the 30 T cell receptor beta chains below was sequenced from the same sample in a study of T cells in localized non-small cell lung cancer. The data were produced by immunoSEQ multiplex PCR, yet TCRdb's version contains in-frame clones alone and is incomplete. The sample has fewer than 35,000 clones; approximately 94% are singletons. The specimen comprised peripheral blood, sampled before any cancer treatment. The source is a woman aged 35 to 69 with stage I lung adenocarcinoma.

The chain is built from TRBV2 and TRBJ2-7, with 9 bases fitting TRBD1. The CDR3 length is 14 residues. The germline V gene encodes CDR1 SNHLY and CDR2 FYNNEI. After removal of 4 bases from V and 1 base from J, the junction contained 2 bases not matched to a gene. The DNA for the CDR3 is TGTGCCAGCAGTGGGGGGACAGGGTCCTACGAGCAGTACTTC. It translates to CASSGGTGSYEQYF.

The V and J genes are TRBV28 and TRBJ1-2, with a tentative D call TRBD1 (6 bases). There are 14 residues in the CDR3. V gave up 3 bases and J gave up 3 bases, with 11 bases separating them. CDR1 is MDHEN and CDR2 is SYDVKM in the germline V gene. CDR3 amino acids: CASSFLGADYGYTF. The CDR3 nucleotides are TGTGCCAGCAGTTTTTTGGGGGCAGACTATGGCTACACCTTC.

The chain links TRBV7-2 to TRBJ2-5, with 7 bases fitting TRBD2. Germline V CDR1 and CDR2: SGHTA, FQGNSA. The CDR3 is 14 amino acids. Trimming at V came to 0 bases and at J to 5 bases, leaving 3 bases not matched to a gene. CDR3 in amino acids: CASSLAGRGETQYF. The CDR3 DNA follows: TGTGCCAGCAGCTTAGCAGGGCGGGGGGAGACCCAGTACTTC. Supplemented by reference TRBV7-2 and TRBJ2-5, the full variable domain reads GAGVSQSPSNKVTEKGKDVELRCDPISGHTALYWYRQSLGQGLEFLIYFQGNSAPDKSGLPSDRFSAERTGGSVSTLTIQRTQQEDSAVYLCASSLAGRGETQYFGPGTRLLVL.

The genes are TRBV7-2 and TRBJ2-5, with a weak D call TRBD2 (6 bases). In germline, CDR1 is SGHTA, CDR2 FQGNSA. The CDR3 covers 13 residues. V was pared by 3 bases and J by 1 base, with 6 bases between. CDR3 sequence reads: CASSLGLQETQYF. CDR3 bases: TGTGCCAGCAGCTTGGGACTCCAAGAGACCCAGTACTTC.

The CDR3 coding sequence is TGTGCCAGCAGTCGATGGGCGGACACCCGACGGGAGACCCAGTACTTC. Translation: CASSRWADTRRETQYF. This chain uses TRBV27 with TRBJ2-5; D possibly corresponds to TRBD1 (5 bases). This CDR3 is built from 16 residues. V shed 5 bases and J shed 5 bases, with 21 bases lying between them. Germline V gene data show CDR1 as MNHEY and CDR2 as SMNVEV (reference sequence).

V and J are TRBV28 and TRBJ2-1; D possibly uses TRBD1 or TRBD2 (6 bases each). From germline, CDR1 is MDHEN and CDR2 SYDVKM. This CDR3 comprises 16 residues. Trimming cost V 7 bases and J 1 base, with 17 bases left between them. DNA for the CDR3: TGTGCCAGCAAAGAAGTAGGGGGGTATTCCTACAATGAGCAGTTCTTC. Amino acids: CASKEVGGYSYNEQFF.

The CDR3: CAISLTVNEQFF. As DNA, the CDR3 is TGTGCCATCAGCCTGACAGTCAATGAGCAGTTCTTC. J is TRBJ2-1 and V is TRBV10-3, with D maybe TRBD1 (5 bases). This CDR3 has 12 amino acids. The germline V gene encodes CDR1 ENHRY and CDR2 SYGVKD. V lost 6 bases and J lost 6, with 9 bases in between.

The CDR3 nucleotides are TGTGCCAGCAGCGCCAGTAAGGTCGACAGGGGGCGAATTAATGAAAAACTGTTTTTT. Its translation is CASSASKVDRGRINEKLFF. The chain recombines TRBV9 with TRBJ1-4; 10 bases line up with TRBD1. Germline CDR1 reads SGDLS; CDR2 reads YYNGEE. V lost 3 bases to trimming and J lost 4 bases; unmatched junction nucleotides: 15. The CDR3 length is 19 residues.

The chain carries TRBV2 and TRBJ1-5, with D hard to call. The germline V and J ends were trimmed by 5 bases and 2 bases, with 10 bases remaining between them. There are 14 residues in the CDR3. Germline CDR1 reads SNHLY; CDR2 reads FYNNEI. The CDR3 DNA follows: TGTGCCAGCAGTCCGGCCCTTGGCAATCAGCCCCAGCATTTT. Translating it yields CASSPALGNQPQHF.

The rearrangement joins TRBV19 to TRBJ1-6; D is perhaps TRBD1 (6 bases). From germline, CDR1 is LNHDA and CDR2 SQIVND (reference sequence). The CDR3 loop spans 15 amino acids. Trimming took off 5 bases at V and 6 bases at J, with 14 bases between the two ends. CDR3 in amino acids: CASSDGQLTNSPLHF. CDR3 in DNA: TGTGCCAGTAGTGATGGACAGCTGACTAATTCACCCCTCCACTTT.

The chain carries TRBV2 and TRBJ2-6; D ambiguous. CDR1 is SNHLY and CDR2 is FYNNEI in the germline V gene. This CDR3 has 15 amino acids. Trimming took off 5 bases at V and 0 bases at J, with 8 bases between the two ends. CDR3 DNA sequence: TGTGCCAGCAGTTTAAGCTCCTCTGGGGCCAACGTCCTGACTTTC. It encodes CASSLSSSGANVLTF.

The CDR3 region has the DNA TGTGCCAGCAGCCGACAGACAGGGGGCGAAGCTTTCTTT. It specifies CASSRQTGGEAFF. The chain links TRBV9 to TRBJ1-1; TRBD1 matches at 10 bases. Germline loops: CDR1 SGDLS, CDR2 YYNGEE. The CDR3 totals 13 residues. V was clipped by 4 bases and J by 8 bases; unmatched bases: 5.

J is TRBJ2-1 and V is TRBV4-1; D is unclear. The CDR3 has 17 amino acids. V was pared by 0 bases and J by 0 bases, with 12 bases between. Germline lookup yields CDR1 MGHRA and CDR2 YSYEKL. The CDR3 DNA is TGCGCCAGCAGCCAAGAAGGCCTAAGCAGCTCCTACAATGAGCAGTTCTTC. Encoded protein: CASSQEGLSSSYNEQFF.

The CDR3, as DNA: TGTGCCAGCAGGACGTATCGCGGCAATCAGCCCCAGCATTTT. This sequence encodes CASRTYRGNQPQHF. V usage is TRBV6-5 and J usage is TRBJ1-5; D gene unclear. V was cut by 6 bases and J by 2 bases, with 11 bases left in between. The CDR3 has 14 amino acids. Looked up from germline, CDR1 is MNHEY and CDR2 is SVGAGI.

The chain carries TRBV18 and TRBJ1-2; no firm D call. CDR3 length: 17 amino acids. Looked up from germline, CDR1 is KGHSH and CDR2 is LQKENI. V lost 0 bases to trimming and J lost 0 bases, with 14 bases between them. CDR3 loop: CASSPPTTARSNYGYTF. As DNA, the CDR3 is TGTGCCAGCTCACCACCTACGACGGCCCGATCTAACTATGGCTACACCTTC. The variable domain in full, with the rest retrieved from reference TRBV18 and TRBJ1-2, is NAGVMQNPRHLVRRRGQEARLRCSPMKGHSHVYWYRQLPEEGLKFMVYLQKENIIDESGMPKERFSAEFPKEGPSILRIQQVVRGDSAAYFCASSPPTTARSNYGYTFGSGTRLTVV.

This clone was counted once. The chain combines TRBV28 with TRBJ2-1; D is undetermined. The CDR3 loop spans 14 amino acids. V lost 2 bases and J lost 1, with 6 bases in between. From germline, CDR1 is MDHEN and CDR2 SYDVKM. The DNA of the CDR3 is TGTGCCAGCAGTTTACCGCTGTCCTACAATGAGCAGTTCTTC. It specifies CASSLPLSYNEQFF.

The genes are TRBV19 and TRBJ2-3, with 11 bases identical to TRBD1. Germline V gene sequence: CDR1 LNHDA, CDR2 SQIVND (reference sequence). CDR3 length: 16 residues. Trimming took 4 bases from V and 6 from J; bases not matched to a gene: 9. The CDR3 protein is CASSRYSGQGVDTQYF. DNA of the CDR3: TGTGCCAGTAGTAGATACTCGGGACAGGGGGTTGATACGCAGTATTTT.

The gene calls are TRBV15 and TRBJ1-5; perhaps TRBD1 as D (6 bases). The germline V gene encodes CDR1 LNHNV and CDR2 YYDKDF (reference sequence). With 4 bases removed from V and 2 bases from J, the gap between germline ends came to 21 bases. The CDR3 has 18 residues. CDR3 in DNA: TGTGCCACCAGCATGACAGGCCATTTATCCTATGGCAATCAGCCCCAGCATTTT. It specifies CATSMTGHLSYGNQPQHF.

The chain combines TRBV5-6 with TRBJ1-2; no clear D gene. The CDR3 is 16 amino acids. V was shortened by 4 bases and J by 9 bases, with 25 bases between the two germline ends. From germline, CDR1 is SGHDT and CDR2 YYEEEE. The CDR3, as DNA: TGTGCCAGCAGCCCGGGGTTTCCCACCCGGGGAATGAGCTACACCTTC. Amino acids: CASSPGFPTRGMSYTF.

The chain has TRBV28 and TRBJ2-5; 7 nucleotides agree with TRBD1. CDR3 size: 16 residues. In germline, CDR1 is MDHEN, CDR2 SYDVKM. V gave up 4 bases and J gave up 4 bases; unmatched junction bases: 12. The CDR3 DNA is TGTGCCAGCAGTTCACAGATACAGGGGTGGAGAGAGACCCAGTACTTC. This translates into CASSSQIQGWRETQYF.

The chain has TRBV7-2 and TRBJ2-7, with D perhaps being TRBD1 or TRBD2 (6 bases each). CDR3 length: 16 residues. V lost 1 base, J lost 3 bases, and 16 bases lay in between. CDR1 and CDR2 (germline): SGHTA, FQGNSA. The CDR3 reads CASSLVTGRGYYEQYF. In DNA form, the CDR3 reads TGTGCCAGCAGCTTAGTGACAGGTCGGGGGTACTACGAGCAGTACTTC.

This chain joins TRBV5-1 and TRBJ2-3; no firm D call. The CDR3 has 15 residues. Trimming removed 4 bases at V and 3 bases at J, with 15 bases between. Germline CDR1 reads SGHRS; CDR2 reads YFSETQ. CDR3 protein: CASSLGWGGTDTQYF. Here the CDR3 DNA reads TGCGCCAGCAGCCTGGGGTGGGGTGGTACAGATACGCAGTATTTT. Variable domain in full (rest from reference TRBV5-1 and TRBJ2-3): KAGVTQTPRYLIKTRGQQVTLSCSPISGHRSVSWYQQTPGQGLQFLFEYFSETQRNKGNFPGRFSGRQFSNSRSEMNVSTLELGDSALYLCASSLGWGGTDTQYFGPGTRLTVL.

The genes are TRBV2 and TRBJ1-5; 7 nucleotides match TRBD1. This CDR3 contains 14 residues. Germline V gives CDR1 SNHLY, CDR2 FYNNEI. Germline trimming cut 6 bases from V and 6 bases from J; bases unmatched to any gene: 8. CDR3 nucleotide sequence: TGTGCCAGCAGCGACAGGGATGGGGGTCAGCCCCAGCATTTT. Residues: CASSDRDGGQPQHF.

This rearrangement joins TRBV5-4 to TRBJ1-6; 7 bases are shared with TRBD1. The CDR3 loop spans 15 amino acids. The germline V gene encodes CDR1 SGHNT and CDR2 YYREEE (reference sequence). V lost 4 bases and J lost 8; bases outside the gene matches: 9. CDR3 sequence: CASSGGTVAYSPLHF. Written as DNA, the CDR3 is TGTGCCAGCAGCGGGGGGACAGTCGCCTATTCACCCCTCCACTTT.

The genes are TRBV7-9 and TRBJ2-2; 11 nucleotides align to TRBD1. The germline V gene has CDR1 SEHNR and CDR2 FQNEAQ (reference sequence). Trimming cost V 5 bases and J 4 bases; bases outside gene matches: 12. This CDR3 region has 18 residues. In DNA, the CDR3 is TGTGCCAGCAGCCCCCCCCGGGACAGGGGGTTGGGCACCGGGGAGCTGTTTTTT. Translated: CASSPPRDRGLGTGELFF.

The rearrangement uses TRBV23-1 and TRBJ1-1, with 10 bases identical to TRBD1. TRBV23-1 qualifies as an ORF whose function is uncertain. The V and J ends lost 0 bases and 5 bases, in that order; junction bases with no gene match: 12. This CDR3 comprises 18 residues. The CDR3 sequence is CASSQSRRQGARSTEAFF. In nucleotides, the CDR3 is TGCGCCAGCAGTCAATCGAGGAGACAGGGGGCGCGTAGTACTGAAGCTTTCTTT.

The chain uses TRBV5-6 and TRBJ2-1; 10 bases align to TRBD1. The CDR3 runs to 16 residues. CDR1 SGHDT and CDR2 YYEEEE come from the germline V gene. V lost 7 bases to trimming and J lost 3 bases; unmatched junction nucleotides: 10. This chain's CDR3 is CASGIIGTGDYNEQFF. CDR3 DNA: TGTGCCAGCGGGATAATAGGGACAGGGGACTACAATGAGCAGTTCTTC.

The CDR3 reads CASSSPQGSSYNEQFF. CDR3 DNA: TGTGCCAGCAGCTCCCCGCAGGGGAGCTCCTACAATGAGCAGTTCTTC. V and J are TRBV7-9 and TRBJ2-1, with D perhaps matching TRBD1 (6 bases). Deletions cut 4 bases from V and 0 bases from J, with 13 bases between. CDR1 is SEHNR and CDR2 is FQNEAQ in the germline V gene (reference sequence). This CDR3 has 16 amino acids.

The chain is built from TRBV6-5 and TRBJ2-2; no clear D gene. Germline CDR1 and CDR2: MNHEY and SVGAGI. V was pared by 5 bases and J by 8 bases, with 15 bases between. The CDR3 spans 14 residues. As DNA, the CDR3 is TGTGCCAGCAGTCCCGGACGTAGACGAGGGGAGCTGTTTTTT. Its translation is CASSPGRRRGELFF.

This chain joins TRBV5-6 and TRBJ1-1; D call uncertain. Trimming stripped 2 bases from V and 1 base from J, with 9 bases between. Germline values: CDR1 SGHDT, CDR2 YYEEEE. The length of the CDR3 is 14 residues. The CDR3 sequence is CASSLGIQNTEAFF. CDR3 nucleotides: TGTGCCAGCAGCTTAGGGATTCAGAACACTGAAGCTTTCTTT.